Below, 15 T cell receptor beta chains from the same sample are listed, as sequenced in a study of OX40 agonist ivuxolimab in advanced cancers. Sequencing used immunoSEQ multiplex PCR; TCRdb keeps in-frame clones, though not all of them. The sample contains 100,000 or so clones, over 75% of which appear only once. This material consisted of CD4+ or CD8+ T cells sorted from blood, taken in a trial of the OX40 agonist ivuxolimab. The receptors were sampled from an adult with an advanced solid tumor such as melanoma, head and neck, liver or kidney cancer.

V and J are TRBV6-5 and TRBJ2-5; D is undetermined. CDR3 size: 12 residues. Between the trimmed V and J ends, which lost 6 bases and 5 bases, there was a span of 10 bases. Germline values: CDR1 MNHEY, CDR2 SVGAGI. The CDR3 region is CASRDLGETQYF. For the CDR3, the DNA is TGTGCCAGCAGAGACCTCGGGGAGACCCAGTACTTC.

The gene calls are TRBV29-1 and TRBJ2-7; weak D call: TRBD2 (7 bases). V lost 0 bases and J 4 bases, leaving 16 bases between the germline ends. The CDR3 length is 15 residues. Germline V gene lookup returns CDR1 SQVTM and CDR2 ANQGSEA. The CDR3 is CSVEEKGGSGYEQYF. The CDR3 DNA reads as TGCAGCGTTGAAGAAAAGGGGGGGAGTGGGTACGAGCAGTACTTC.

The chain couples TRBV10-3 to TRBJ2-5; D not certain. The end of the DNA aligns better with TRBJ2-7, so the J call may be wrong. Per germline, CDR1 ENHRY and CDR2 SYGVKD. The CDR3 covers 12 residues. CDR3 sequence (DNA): TGTGCCATCAGTGGGGCTTCCTACGAGCAGTACTTC. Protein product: CAISGASYEQYF.

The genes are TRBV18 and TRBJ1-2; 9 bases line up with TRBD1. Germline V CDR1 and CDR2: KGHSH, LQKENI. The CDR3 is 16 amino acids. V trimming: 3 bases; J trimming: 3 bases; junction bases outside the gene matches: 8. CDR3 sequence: CASSPSGTGIDYGYTF. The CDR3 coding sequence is TGTGCCAGCTCACCCTCCGGGACAGGGATAGACTATGGCTACACCTTC.

CDR3 residues: CASRSGSYNEQFF. CDR3 DNA sequence: TGTGCCAGCAGGAGCGGGAGTTACAATGAGCAGTTCTTC. The chain combines TRBV7-2 with TRBJ2-1; 8 positions match TRBD2. The CDR3 runs to 13 residues. CDR1 is SGHTA, CDR2 FQGNSA, per germline. J gave up 4 bases and V 6 bases, and 2 bases lay outside the gene matches.

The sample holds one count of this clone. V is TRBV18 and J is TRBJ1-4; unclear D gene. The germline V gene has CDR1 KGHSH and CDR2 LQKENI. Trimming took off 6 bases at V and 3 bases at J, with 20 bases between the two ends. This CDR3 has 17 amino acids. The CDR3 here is CASSRVGGRTPNEKLFF. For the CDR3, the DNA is TGTGCCAGCTCCCGGGTGGGAGGACGGACTCCTAATGAAAAACTGTTTTTT.

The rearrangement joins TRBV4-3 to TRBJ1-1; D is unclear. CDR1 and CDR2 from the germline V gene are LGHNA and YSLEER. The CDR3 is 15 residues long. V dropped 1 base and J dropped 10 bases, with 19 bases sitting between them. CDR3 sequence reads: CASSQVRSGDLGAFF. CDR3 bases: TGCGCCAGCAGCCAAGTCCGATCCGGTGATTTGGGAGCTTTCTTT.

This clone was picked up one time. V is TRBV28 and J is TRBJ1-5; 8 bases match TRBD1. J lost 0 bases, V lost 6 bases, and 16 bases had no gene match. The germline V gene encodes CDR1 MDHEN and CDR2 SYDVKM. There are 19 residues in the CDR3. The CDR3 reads CASRPRDLTGVFSNQPQHF. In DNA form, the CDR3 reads TGTGCCAGCAGACCGAGGGACCTGACAGGGGTGTTTAGCAATCAGCCCCAGCATTTT.

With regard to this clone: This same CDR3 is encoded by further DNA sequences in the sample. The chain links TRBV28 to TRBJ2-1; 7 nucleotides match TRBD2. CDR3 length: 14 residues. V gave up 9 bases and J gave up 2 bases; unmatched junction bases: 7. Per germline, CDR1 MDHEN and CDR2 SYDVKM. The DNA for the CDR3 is TGTGCCAGTTCAGGCGGGAGCACCTACAATGAGCAGTTCTTC. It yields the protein CASSGGSTYNEQFF.

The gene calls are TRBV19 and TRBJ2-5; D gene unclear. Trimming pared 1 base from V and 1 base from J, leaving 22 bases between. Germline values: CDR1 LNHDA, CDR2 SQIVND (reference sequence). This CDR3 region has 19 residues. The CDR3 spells CASSIGSVGSGPGQETQYF. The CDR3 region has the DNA TGTGCCAGTAGTATAGGATCTGTCGGCTCCGGCCCAGGCCAAGAGACCCAGTACTTC.

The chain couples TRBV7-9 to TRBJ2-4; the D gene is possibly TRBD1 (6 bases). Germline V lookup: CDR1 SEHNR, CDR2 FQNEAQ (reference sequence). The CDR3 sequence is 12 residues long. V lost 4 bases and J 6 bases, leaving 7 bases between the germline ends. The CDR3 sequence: CASSSQGNIQYF. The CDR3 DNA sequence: TGTGCCAGCAGCTCACAGGGAAACATTCAGTACTTC.

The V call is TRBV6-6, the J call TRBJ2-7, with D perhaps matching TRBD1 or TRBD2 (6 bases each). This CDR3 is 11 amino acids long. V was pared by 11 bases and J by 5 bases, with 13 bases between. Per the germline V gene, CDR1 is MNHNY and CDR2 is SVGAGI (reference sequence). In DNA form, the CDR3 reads TGTGCCTCAGTCGGGGGCGACGAGCAGTACTTC. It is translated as CASVGGDEQYF.

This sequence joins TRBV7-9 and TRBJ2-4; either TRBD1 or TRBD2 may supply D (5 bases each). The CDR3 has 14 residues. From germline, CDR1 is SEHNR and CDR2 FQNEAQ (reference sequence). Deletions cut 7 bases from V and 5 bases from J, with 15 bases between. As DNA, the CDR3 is TGTGCCAGCATGGGGGTTCTGGGAGAAAACATTCAGTACTTC. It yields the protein CASMGVLGENIQYF.

This CDR3 reads CASRTLTNEQFF. The CDR3 bases are TGTGCCAGCCGGACATTAACCAATGAGCAGTTCTTC. The chain joins TRBV28 to TRBJ2-1; weak D call: TRBD1 (5 bases). The ends were cut back, 8 bases at V and 6 bases at J, with 11 bases in the middle. Germline values: CDR1 MDHEN, CDR2 SYDVKM. CDR3 length equals 12 residues. The whole variable domain, remainder taken from reference TRBV28 and TRBJ2-1, is DVKVTQSSRYLVKRTGEKVFLECVQDMDHENMFWYRQDPGLGLRLIYFSYDVKMKEKGDIPEGYSVSREKKERFSLILESASTNQTSMYLCASRTLTNEQFFGPGTRLTVL.

The CDR3 nucleotides are TGTGCCAGCAGCGTAAAATTCTCGGGACTAGCGGACTACAATGAGCAGTTCTTC. Translated, it gives CASSVKFSGLADYNEQFF. The chain carries TRBV7-9 and TRBJ2-1, with 11 bases that match TRBD2. CDR1 and CDR2 (germline): SEHNR, FQNEAQ (reference sequence). The J segment lost 3 bases and the V segment lost 5 bases, leaving 12 bases of the junction unmatched. The CDR3 runs 18 residues. Full variable domain (outside the CDR3, taken from reference TRBV7-9 and TRBJ2-1): DTGVSQNPRHKITKRGQNVTFRCDPISEHNRLYWYRQTLGQGPEFLTYFQNEAQLEKSRLLSDRFSAERPKGSFSTLEIQRTEQGDSAMYLCASSVKFSGLADYNEQFFGPGTRLTVL.